The 24 T cell receptor beta chains reported below all come from one sample, sequenced in a study of CXCR3-negative and CXCR3-positive naive CD8 T cells. UMI-labeled TRB cDNA libraries were prepared by 5' RACE. For each CDR3 protein, TCRdb gives one entry from its re-call of the 5' RACE reads, without DNA. Recorded for this sample: 45,000 to 70,000 distinct CDR3 sequences. The specimen was memory CD8+ T cells from blood. These receptors all stem from a human donor in good health. Some clones in this sample may be carry-over from other donors' samples.

The genes are TRBV29-1 and TRBJ2-3; as DNA is missing, the TRBD2 call by TCRdb cannot be tested. The CDR3 runs to 14 residues. Per germline, CDR1 SQVTM and CDR2 ANQGSEA. CDR3 amino acids: CSVPLAGGPAEQYF.

This rearrangement joins TRBV12-3 or TRBV12-4 to TRBJ2-1. The CDR3 contains 14 residues. This chain's CDR3 is CASSLYEGPNEQFF.

This chain links TRBV19 with TRBJ2-1; the TCRdb D gene call, TRBD1, has no DNA to confirm it. The CDR3 extends over 17 amino acids. CDR1 is LNHDA and CDR2 is SQIVND in the germline V gene (reference sequence). The CDR3 loop is CASSIVGQGAINNEQFF.

The chain recombines TRBV7-6 with TRBJ1-3. This CDR3 contains 20 residues. Germline lookup yields CDR1 SGHVS and CDR2 FNYEAQ. The CDR3 reads CASSLALRGGPTNSGNTIYF.

CDR3 in amino acids: CASSFVGGGSYNEQFF. The gene calls are TRBV5-1 and TRBJ2-1; as DNA is missing, the TRBD2 call by TCRdb cannot be tested. The CDR3 length is 16 residues. Germline loops: CDR1 SGHRS, CDR2 YFSETQ.

This rearrangement joins TRBV4-2 to TRBJ2-1; TCRdb calls TRBD2, which cannot be checked without DNA. The CDR3 consists of 15 residues. CDR1 and CDR2 (germline): LGHNA, YNFKEQ. CDR3 amino acids: CASSQVADSSDEQFF.

This chain links TRBV19 with TRBJ2-7. This CDR3 has 15 amino acids. Germline V gene lookup returns CDR1 LNHDA and CDR2 SQIVND (reference sequence). The CDR3 spells CASSIRTSSSYEQYF.

This chain connects TRBV29-1 to TRBJ1-1; the D call of TRBD1 rests on TCRdb alone, since no DNA is present to check it. This CDR3 contains 11 residues. Germline loops: CDR1 SQVTM, CDR2 ANQGSEA. The CDR3 here is CSVSGSIEAFF. Full variable domain (missing parts from reference TRBV29-1 and TRBJ1-1): SAVISQKPSRDICQRGTSLTIQCQVDSQVTMMFWYRQQPGQSLTLIATANQGSEATYESGFVIDKFPISRPNLTFSTLTVSNMSPEDSSIYLCSVSGSIEAFFGQGTRLTVV.

The rearrangement links TRBV29-1 to TRBJ2-7. Germline-derived CDR1 and CDR2 are SQVTM and ANQGSEA. The CDR3 is 13 residues long. CDR3 region: CSVEERSSYEQYF.

V is TRBV5-5 and J is TRBJ2-1; TCRdb's D call, TRBD1, is unchecked because there is no DNA. Germline V gene data show CDR1 as SGHKS and CDR2 as YYEKEE (reference sequence). The CDR3 sequence is 16 residues long. CDR3 sequence reads: CASSFRPGEVVNEQFF.

V and J are TRBV28 and TRBJ2-2; with no DNA, the TCRdb D assignment of TRBD2 cannot be verified. The CDR3 has 16 amino acids. Germline CDR1 and CDR2: MDHEN and SYDVKM. CDR3 sequence: CASRQDPLGGTGELFF.

The chain carries TRBV7-9 and TRBJ2-7; the D call from TCRdb, TRBD2, cannot be confirmed without DNA. The CDR3 length is 13 residues. The germline gives CDR1 SEHNR, CDR2 FQNEAQ (reference sequence). The CDR3: CASSPGTGLEQYF.

The CDR3 loop reads CASSPLPSGASYEQYF. The rearrangement uses TRBV18 and TRBJ2-7; TCRdb's D call, TRBD1, is unchecked because there is no DNA. This CDR3 spans 16 amino acids. The germline V gene has CDR1 KGHSH and CDR2 LQKENI.

By frequency, this clonotype is medium-sized. The V call is TRBV6-4, the J call TRBJ2-1. Germline lookup yields CDR1 MRHNA and CDR2 SNTAGT. The CDR3 consists of 14 residues. The CDR3 protein is CASSEGGSYNEQFF.

J is TRBJ1-2 and V is TRBV14; TCRdb calls TRBD1, which cannot be checked without DNA. There are 17 residues in the CDR3. In germline, CDR1 is SGHDN, CDR2 FVKESK. CDR3 sequence: CASSQYRTPTTNYGYTF.

The chain couples TRBV20-1 to TRBJ2-3; lacking DNA, the TRBD1 call made by TCRdb goes unchecked. This CDR3 has 15 residues. Looked up from germline, CDR1 is DFQATT and CDR2 is SNEGSKA (reference sequence). CDR3 protein: CSARERGSSTDTQYF.

The chain carries TRBV11-2 and TRBJ2-7; there is no DNA to check the TCRdb D call of TRBD1. Germline values: CDR1 SGHAT, CDR2 FQNNGV. The CDR3 consists of 15 residues. This CDR3 reads CASSPWVGTTYEQYF.

The V and J genes are TRBV7-9 and TRBJ2-7; the D call from TCRdb, TRBD1, cannot be confirmed without DNA. CDR1 SEHNR and CDR2 FQNEAQ come from the germline V gene (reference sequence). The CDR3 is 16 amino acids. The CDR3 sequence: CASSFDGTGESYEQYF.

This chain joins TRBV20-1 and TRBJ1-3; absent DNA, TCRdb's TRBD1 call cannot be checked. The germline V gene has CDR1 DFQATT and CDR2 SNEGSKA (reference sequence). The CDR3 extends over 15 amino acids. CDR3 in amino acids: CSARKGGRSGNTIYF.

V gene TRBV20-1 combines with J gene TRBJ1-5. CDR1 is DFQATT, CDR2 SNEGSKA, per germline (reference sequence). CDR3 size: 12 residues. The CDR3 sequence: CSAREWGQPQHF.

This chain uses TRBV7-2 with TRBJ2-7. The CDR3 loop spans 14 amino acids. Germline lookup yields CDR1 SGHTA and CDR2 FQGNSA. The CDR3: CASSLADQSYEQYF.

This sequence joins TRBV20-1 and TRBJ2-7; without DNA, the TCRdb call of TRBD2 cannot be checked. The germline V gene encodes CDR1 DFQATT and CDR2 SNEGSKA (reference sequence). This CDR3 has 12 amino acids. CDR3 region: CSARGEAYEQYF.

V and J are TRBV29-1 and TRBJ1-1; absent DNA, TCRdb's TRBD1 call cannot be checked. This CDR3 comprises 13 residues. Germline V lookup: CDR1 SQVTM, CDR2 ANQGSEA. CDR3 loop: CSVEQGGHTEAFF.

This clonotype shows up as medium-sized by frequency. The chain carries TRBV20-1 and TRBJ1-2; the D call of TRBD1 rests on TCRdb alone, since no DNA is present to check it. CDR1 and CDR2 from the germline V gene are DFQATT and SNEGSKA (reference sequence). The CDR3 length is 14 residues. The CDR3 is CSAAPGQVSYGYTF.